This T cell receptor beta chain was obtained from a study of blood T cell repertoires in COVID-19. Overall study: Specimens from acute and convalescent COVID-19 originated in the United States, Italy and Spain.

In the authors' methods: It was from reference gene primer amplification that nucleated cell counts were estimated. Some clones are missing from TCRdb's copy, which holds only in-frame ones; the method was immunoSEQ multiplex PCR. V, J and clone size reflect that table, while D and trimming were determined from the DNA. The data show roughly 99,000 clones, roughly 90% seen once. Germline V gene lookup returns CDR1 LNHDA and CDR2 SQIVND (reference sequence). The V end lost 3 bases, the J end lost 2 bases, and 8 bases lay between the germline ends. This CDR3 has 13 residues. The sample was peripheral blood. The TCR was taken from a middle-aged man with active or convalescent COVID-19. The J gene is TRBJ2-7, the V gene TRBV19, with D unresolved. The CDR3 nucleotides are TGTGCCAGTAGTATGGGTGCGGCCTACGAGCAGTACTTC. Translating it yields CASSMGAAYEQYF.